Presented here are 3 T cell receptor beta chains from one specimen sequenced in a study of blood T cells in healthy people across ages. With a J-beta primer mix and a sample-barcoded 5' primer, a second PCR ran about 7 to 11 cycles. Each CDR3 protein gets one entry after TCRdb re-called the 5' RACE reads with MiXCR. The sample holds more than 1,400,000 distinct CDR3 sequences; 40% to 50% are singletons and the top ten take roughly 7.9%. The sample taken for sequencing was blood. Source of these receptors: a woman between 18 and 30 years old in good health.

The CDR3 bases are TGTGCCAGCAGTCGGACAGGGGTTCAGTACTTC. This sequence encodes CASSRTGVQYF. The genes are TRBV12-3 or TRBV12-4 and TRBJ2-7; 9 positions agree with TRBD1. The V and J ends lost 5 bases and 10 bases, in that order; junction bases with no gene match: 3. The CDR3 runs to 11 residues.

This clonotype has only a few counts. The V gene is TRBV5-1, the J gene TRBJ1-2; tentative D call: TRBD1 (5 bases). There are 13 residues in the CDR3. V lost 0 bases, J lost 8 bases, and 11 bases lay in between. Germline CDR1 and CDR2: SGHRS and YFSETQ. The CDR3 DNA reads TGCGCCAGCAGCTTGGATCAGGGAATCGGCTACACCTTC. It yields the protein CASSLDQGIGYTF.

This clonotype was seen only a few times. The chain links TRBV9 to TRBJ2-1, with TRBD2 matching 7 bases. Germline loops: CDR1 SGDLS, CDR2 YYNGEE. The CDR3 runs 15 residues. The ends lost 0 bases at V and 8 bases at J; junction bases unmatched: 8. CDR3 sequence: CASSVGLAVGDEQFF. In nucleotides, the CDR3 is TGTGCCAGCAGCGTAGGGCTAGCGGTGGGGGATGAGCAGTTCTTC. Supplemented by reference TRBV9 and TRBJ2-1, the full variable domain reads DSGVTQTPKHLITATGQRVTLRCSPRSGDLSVYWYQQSLDQGLQFLIQYYNGEERAKGNILERFSAQQFPDLHSELNLSSLELGDSALYFCASSVGLAVGDEQFFGPGTRLTVL.